The 24 T cell receptor beta chains presented below share a single source sample, sequenced in a study of response to subunit inactivated influenza vaccine. TCRdb passed the RT-PCR reads through MiXCR, listing each CDR3 protein once. Among 300,000 to 350,000 distinct CDR3 sequences listed, 20% to 25% were seen once. This material consisted of PBMCs from blood, taken roughly 20 months after vaccination. The source is a man aged 45 to 75 who received an inactivated influenza vaccine.

This chain joins TRBV10-3 and TRBJ1-2; D not certain. This CDR3 is built from 13 residues. V dropped 3 bases and J dropped 2 bases, with 7 bases sitting between them. Germline V gene sequence: CDR1 ENHRY, CDR2 SYGVKD. For the CDR3, the DNA is TGTGCCATCAGTGACACAGAGAACTATGGCTACACCTTC. Translation gives CAISDTENYGYTF.

This clonotype was recorded many times. V and J are TRBV7-9 and TRBJ1-3; the D gene is possibly TRBD1 (6 bases). With 5 bases removed from V and 2 bases from J, the gap between germline ends came to 19 bases. CDR1 SEHNR and CDR2 FQNEAQ come from the germline V gene (reference sequence). CDR3 size: 17 residues. The CDR3: CASSGGGQYYTGNTIYF. The CDR3 DNA reads TGTGCCAGCAGCGGAGGGGGACAATACTATACTGGAAACACCATATATTTT.

The J gene is TRBJ1-2, the V gene TRBV9, with D unresolved. Trimming removed 0 bases from V and 2 bases from J, with 8 bases in between. The V gene's germline CDR1 is SGDLS and CDR2 YYNGEE. CDR3 length equals 14 residues. The CDR3: CASSVATKNYGYTF. CDR3 sequence (DNA): TGTGCCAGCAGCGTAGCTACGAAAAACTATGGCTACACCTTC.

V and J are TRBV7-2 and TRBJ2-3; D is ambiguous. Trimming removed 5 bases from V and 10 bases from J, with 16 bases in between. The CDR3 has 13 amino acids. Germline CDR1 SGHTA, CDR2 FQGNSA. The CDR3 reads CASSPPSILSQYF. The CDR3, as DNA: TGTGCCAGCAGCCCCCCAAGTATTCTGTCGCAGTATTTT. The variable domain in full, with the rest retrieved from reference TRBV7-2 and TRBJ2-3, is GAGVSQSPSNKVTEKGKDVELRCDPISGHTALYWYRQSLGQGLEFLIYFQGNSAPDKSGLPSDRFSAERTGGSVSTLTIQRTQQEDSAVYLCASSPPSILSQYFGPGTRLTVL.

Turning to this clonotype: Given a much more abundant clone one base away, this may be a read error. The genes are TRBV24-1 and TRBJ1-2; perhaps TRBD1 as D (5 bases). Germline V gene data show CDR1 as KGHDR and CDR2 as SFDVKD. The CDR3 runs to 13 residues. The CDR3 DNA sequence: TGTGCCACCCGCTCTGGGACCAACTATTGCTACACCTTC. This sequence encodes CATRSGTNYCYTF.

The V gene is TRBV4-3, the J gene TRBJ2-5; weak D call: TRBD1 (5 bases). The CDR3 runs 15 residues. Trimming left V 2 bases short and J 1 base short, with 11 bases between. Per germline, CDR1 LGHNA and CDR2 YSLEER. CDR3: CASSQYTGPQETQYF. CDR3 in DNA: TGCGCCAGCAGCCAATACACAGGTCCCCAAGAGACCCAGTACTTC.

This clonotype was seen a few times. The rearrangement uses TRBV6-1 and TRBJ1-1; a possible D gene is TRBD1 (5 bases). V lost 4 bases, J lost 2 bases, and 11 bases lay in between. Germline values: CDR1 MNHNS, CDR2 SASEGT. The CDR3 runs 14 residues. The CDR3 is CASSATDSNTEAFF. The CDR3 coding sequence is TGTGCCAGCAGTGCGACAGACTCAAACACTGAAGCTTTCTTT.

The chain couples TRBV2 to TRBJ2-5; 9 nucleotides match TRBD1. Germline V gene lookup returns CDR1 SNHLY and CDR2 FYNNEI. Trimming removed 6 bases from V and 4 bases from J; junction bases left unmatched: 0. CDR3 size: 12 residues. CDR3 residues: CASRDRGETQYF. The CDR3 nucleotides are TGTGCCAGCAGGGACAGGGGAGAGACCCAGTACTTC.

This clonotype was picked up a small number of times. The chain carries TRBV3-1 and TRBJ1-6; 9 nucleotides agree with TRBD1. Germline-derived CDR1 and CDR2 are LGHDT and YNNKEL (reference sequence). CDR3 length: 16 residues. V lost 3 bases and J lost 6; bases outside the gene matches: 6. As DNA, the CDR3 is TGTGCCAGCAGCCAGCGGCGGGACAGGGTTAATTCACCCCTCCACTTT. Its translation: CASSQRRDRVNSPLHF.

The chain has TRBV2 and TRBJ1-1, with D possibly being TRBD1 (5 bases). The length of the CDR3 is 15 residues. The germline V gene has CDR1 SNHLY and CDR2 FYNNEI. V was trimmed by 8 bases and J by 1 base, leaving 17 bases between them. CDR3 DNA sequence: TGTGCCAGCGGTTTTCAGGGTGCGGAGAACACTGAAGCTTTCTTT. It encodes CASGFQGAENTEAFF.

This clonotype was detected only a few times. The chain is built from TRBV20-1 and TRBJ2-3; TRBD2 matches at 8 bases. In germline, CDR1 is DFQATT, CDR2 SNEGSKA (reference sequence). Losses at the gene ends were 1 base for V and 2 bases for J; bases not matched to a gene: 8. The CDR3 is 16 amino acids. The CDR3 DNA is TGCAGTGCTAGAGGAATAACTAGCGGAACCACAGATACGCAGTATTTT. This gives the protein CSARGITSGTTDTQYF.

The chain combines TRBV7-9 with TRBJ1-1, with 9 bases lining up with TRBD1. Trimming cost V 5 bases and J 1 base; bases outside gene matches: 8. This CDR3 has 16 amino acids. Looked up from germline, CDR1 is SEHNR and CDR2 is FQNEAQ (reference sequence). The CDR3 sequence: CASSPWTGVANTEAFF. The CDR3 DNA reads as TGTGCCAGCAGCCCTTGGACAGGGGTTGCGAACACTGAAGCTTTCTTT. Full variable domain (remainder filled in from reference TRBV7-9 and TRBJ1-1): DTGVSQNPRHKITKRGQNVTFRCDPISEHNRLYWYRQTLGQGPEFLTYFQNEAQLEKSRLLSDRFSAERPKGSFSTLEIQRTEQGDSAMYLCASSPWTGVANTEAFFGQGTRLTVV.

This clonotype turned up a few times. At one boundary the junction diverges from the germline segment, which might be a read error. This chain uses TRBV7-7 with TRBJ2-1, with TRBD2 identical over 8 bases. This CDR3 has 17 residues. The germline gives CDR1 SSHAT, CDR2 FNYEAQ (reference sequence). CDR3 sequence (DNA): TGTGCTAGCAGCCCTTCCCCGGGACTAGAGACCTACAATGAGCAGTTCTTC. Translated, it gives CASSPSPGLETYNEQFF. The full variable domain, its missing parts supplied by reference TRBV7-7 and TRBJ2-1, is GAGVSQSPRYKVTKRGQDVTLRCDPISSHATLYWYQQALGQGPEFLTYFNYEAQPDKSGLPSDRFSAERPEGSISTLTIQRTEQRDSAMYRCASSPSPGLETYNEQFFGPGTRLTVL.

Only a few counts were recorded for this clonotype. The chain carries TRBV4-1 and TRBJ1-1, with D maybe TRBD1 (5 bases). Germline loops: CDR1 MGHRA, CDR2 YSYEKL. The V and J ends lost 4 bases and 6 bases respectively, with 21 bases between them. The CDR3 runs to 16 residues. The CDR3 reads CASSRTGTPWISEAFF. CDR3 bases: TGCGCCAGCAGCCGAACCGGGACTCCTTGGATATCTGAAGCTTTCTTT.

This clonotype was counted only a few times. Here the CDR3 reads CASKRSSGVNTEAFF. The CDR3 DNA reads TGTGCCAGCAAACGGTCGTCAGGAGTGAACACTGAAGCTTTCTTT. The J gene is TRBJ1-1, the V gene TRBV6-2 or TRBV6-3; D gene uncertain. CDR1 and CDR2 (germline): MNHEY, SVGEGT. The V end was cut by 7 bases, the J end by 0 bases, with 15 bases between. The CDR3 runs to 15 residues.

This clonotype was picked up a small number of times. This rearrangement joins TRBV12-3 or TRBV12-4 to TRBJ2-5; possible D gene TRBD2, 6 bases. Between the trimmed V and J ends, which lost 5 bases and 5 bases, there was a span of 18 bases. This CDR3 is 15 amino acids long. CDR3 region: CASSALDFSGETQYF. The DNA for the CDR3 is TGTGCCAGCAGTGCCCTGGACTTCAGCGGGGAGACCCAGTACTTC.

In this sample, this clonotype turned up a few times. Germline is not matched at one junction end, which may reflect a read error. The chain recombines TRBV7-8 with TRBJ2-7; TRBD1 agrees at 8 bases. The germline CDR1 and CDR2 sequences are SGHVS and FQNEAQ. This CDR3 contains 15 residues. The CDR3 DNA reads as TGTGCCAGCAGCTTAACCGGGACAGGCTCCCACGAGCAGTACTTC. Its translation is CASSLTGTGSHEQYF.

This clonotype occurred many times. This chain connects TRBV20-1 to TRBJ2-5, with a possible D match to TRBD2 (6 bases). The CDR3 totals 16 residues. Germline V gives CDR1 DFQATT, CDR2 SNEGSKA (reference sequence). Trimming removed 1 base from V and 0 bases from J, with 15 bases in between. Here the CDR3 DNA reads TGCAGTGCTAGAGCTGGAGAACGGGGGTACCAAGAGACCCAGTACTTC. Protein product: CSARAGERGYQETQYF.

The CDR3 DNA follows: TGTGCCAGCAGCTTGGGCGGGGGGGCTGCCTACAATGAGCAGTTCTTC. This sequence encodes CASSLGGGAAYNEQFF. The chain links TRBV5-4 to TRBJ2-1; TRBD2 agrees at 9 bases. V gave up 0 bases and J gave up 2 bases; unmatched junction bases: 3. The CDR3 is 16 residues long. Germline CDR1 reads SGHNT; CDR2 reads YYREEE (reference sequence).

The rearrangement links TRBV11-2 to TRBJ2-1; TRBD2 matches 8 bases. The CDR3 has 16 residues. Germline CDR1 and CDR2: SGHAT and FQNNGV. The ends lost 2 bases at V and 2 bases at J; junction bases unmatched: 5. CDR3 nucleotides: TGTGCCAGCAGCTTAAGGGCGGGGGGAACCTACAATGAGCAGTTCTTC. Translating it yields CASSLRAGGTYNEQFF.

The chain combines TRBV10-3 with TRBJ1-1; TRBD1 aligns across 7 bases. Trimming cost V 4 bases and J 4 bases; bases outside gene matches: 9. The length of the CDR3 is 15 residues. The germline CDR1 and CDR2 sequences are ENHRY and SYGVKD. The CDR3 spells CAISAARQGSTEAFF. CDR3 DNA: TGTGCCATCAGTGCAGCTCGACAGGGTAGCACTGAAGCTTTCTTT.

The rearrangement joins TRBV5-1 to TRBJ2-1; 13 bases agree with TRBD2. The CDR3 runs to 17 residues. CDR1 is SGHRS and CDR2 is YFSETQ in the germline V gene. V lost 2 bases and J lost 2; bases outside the gene matches: 4. This CDR3 is CASSLSTSGRTYNEQFF. In DNA form, the CDR3 reads TGCGCCAGCAGCTTATCGACTAGCGGGAGGACCTACAATGAGCAGTTCTTC.

This clonotype was seen a handful of times. The chain couples TRBV29-1 to TRBJ2-1; TRBD2 might be the D (6 bases). The CDR3 covers 18 residues. V was shortened by 0 bases and J by 0 bases, with 18 bases between the two germline ends. CDR1 and CDR2 from the germline V gene are SQVTM and ANQGSEA. The CDR3 here is CSVEDLGVEGSSYNEQFF. The CDR3 nucleotides are TGCAGCGTTGAAGATCTTGGCGTGGAGGGGAGCTCCTACAATGAGCAGTTCTTC.

This clonotype occurred a few times. The chain has TRBV27 and TRBJ2-4, with D possibly called TRBD1 or TRBD2 (5 bases each). The CDR3 loop spans 13 amino acids. CDR1 and CDR2 from the germline V gene are MNHEY and SMNVEV (reference sequence). Trimming took off 6 bases at V and 5 bases at J, with 11 bases between the two ends. The CDR3 region is CASRGTGQNIQYF. CDR3 nucleotides: TGTGCCAGCAGAGGGACCGGCCAAAACATTCAGTACTTC.